This TCR beta chain stems from a study of cytotoxic CD8 clonotypes in ibrutinib-treated CLL. Study as a whole: By median about 69 months, about 12 had progressed and about 15 stayed remitted; responses had been 2 complete and about 25 partial. Notes on the study in general: Clonality correlated strongly with circulating CD8+ T cells and exceeded age-matched healthy donors at baseline. Treatment saw public clonotypes, which were uncommon, either contract or stay stable.

This table comes from immunoSEQ multiplex PCR, and its TCRdb copy is limited to in-frame clones, with some not included. The table has some 65,000 clones, around three fifths seen once. This clone was observed a few times. As yet, its antigen is unknown. Trimming cost V 5 bases and J 5 bases; bases outside gene matches: 10. The V gene's germline CDR1 is MNHNY and CDR2 SVGAGI (reference sequence). CDR3 length: 15 residues. Extraction of around 2 micrograms of genomic DNA from cryopreserved PBMCs supplied material for TCR beta libraries. The chain uses TRBV6-6 and TRBJ1-2; TRBD1 matches 8 bases. The source of this sequence is a human donor with chronic lymphocytic leukemia. Here the sequenced sample was PBMCs, taken after 12 months of ibrutinib treatment. The CDR3 loop is CASSTGTGPIYGYTF. The DNA of the CDR3 is TGTGCCAGCAGTACAGGGACAGGACCCATTTATGGCTACACCTTC.